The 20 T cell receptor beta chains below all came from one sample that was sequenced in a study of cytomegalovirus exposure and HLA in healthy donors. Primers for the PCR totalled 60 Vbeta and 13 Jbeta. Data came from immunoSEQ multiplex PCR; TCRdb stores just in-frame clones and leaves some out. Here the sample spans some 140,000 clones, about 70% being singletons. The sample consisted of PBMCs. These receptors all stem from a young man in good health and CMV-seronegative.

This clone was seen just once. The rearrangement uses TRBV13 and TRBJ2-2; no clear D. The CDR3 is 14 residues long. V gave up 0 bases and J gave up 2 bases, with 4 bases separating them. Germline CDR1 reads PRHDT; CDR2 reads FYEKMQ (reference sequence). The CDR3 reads CASSLGLNTGELFF. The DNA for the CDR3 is TGTGCCAGCAGCTTAGGACTTAACACCGGGGAGCTGTTTTTT. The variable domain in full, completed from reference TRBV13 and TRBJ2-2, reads AAGVIQSPRHLIKEKRETATLKCYPIPRHDTVYWYQQGPGQDPQFLISFYEKMQSDKGSIPDRFSAQQFSDYHSELNMSSLELGDSALYFCASSLGLNTGELFFGEGSRLTVL.

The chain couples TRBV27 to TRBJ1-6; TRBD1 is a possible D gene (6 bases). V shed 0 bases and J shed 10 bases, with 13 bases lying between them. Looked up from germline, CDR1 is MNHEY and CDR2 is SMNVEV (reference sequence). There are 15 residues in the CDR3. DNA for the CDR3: TGTGCCAGCAGTTTATCGGTCCAGGGGAACTCACCCCTCCACTTT. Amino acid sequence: CASSLSVQGNSPLHF.

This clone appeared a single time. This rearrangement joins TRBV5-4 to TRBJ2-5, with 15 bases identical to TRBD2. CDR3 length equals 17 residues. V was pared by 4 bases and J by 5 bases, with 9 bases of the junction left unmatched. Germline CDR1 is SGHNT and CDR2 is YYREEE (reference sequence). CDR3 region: CASSPGTSGGQGETQYF. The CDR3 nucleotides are TGTGCCAGCAGCCCCGGGACTAGCGGGGGGCAAGGGGAGACCCAGTACTTC.

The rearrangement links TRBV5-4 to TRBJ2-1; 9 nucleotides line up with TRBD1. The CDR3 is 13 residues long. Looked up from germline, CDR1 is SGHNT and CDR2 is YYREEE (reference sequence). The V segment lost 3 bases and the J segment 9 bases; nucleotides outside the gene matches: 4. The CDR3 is CASSWDRESEQFF. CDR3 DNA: TGTGCCAGCAGCTGGGACAGGGAGAGTGAGCAGTTCTTC.

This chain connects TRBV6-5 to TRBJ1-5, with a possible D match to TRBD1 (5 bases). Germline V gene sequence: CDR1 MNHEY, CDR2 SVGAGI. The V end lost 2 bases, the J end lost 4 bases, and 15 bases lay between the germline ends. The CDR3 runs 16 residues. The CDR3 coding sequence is TGTGCCAGCAGTTACGGGAGGGGAAACCCGAATCAGCCCCAGCATTTT. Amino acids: CASSYGRGNPNQPQHF.

The CDR3 sequence: CASSPDQETQYF. The CDR3 DNA follows: TGTGCCAGCTCACCCGACCAAGAGACCCAGTACTTC. The rearrangement links TRBV18 to TRBJ2-5; D is unclear. V was shortened by 3 bases and J by 0 bases, with 2 bases between the two germline ends. The CDR3 is 12 residues long. CDR1 is KGHSH, CDR2 LQKENI, per germline.

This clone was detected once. CDR3 in amino acids: CASSIGRGSETQYF. The CDR3 DNA reads as TGTGCCAGTAGTATAGGCAGGGGATCCGAGACCCAGTACTTC. The chain combines TRBV19 with TRBJ2-5, with a weak D call TRBD1 (6 bases). V was trimmed by 1 base and J by 5 bases, leaving 11 bases between them. This CDR3 spans 14 amino acids. The germline CDR1 and CDR2 sequences are LNHDA and SQIVND (reference sequence).

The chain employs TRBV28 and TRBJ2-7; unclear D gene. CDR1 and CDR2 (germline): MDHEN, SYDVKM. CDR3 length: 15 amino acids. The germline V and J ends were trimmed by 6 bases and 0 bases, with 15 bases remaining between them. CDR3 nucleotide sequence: TGTGCCAGCAGCGGATGGAGTTTAGGCTCCTACGAGCAGTACGTC. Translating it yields CASSGWSLGSYEQYV.

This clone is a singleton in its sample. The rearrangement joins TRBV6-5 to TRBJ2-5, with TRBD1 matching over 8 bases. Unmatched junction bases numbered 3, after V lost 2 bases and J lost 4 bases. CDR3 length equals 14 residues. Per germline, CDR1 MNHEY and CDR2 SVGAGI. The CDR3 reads CASSYGRGRETQYF. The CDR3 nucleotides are TGTGCCAGCAGTTACGGCAGGGGGCGAGAGACCCAGTACTTC.

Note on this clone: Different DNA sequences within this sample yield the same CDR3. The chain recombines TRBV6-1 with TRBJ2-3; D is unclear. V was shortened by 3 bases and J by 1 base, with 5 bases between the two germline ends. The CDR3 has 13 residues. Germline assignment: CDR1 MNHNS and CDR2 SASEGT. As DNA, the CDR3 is TGTGCCAGCAGTGAGCAGGGCACAGATACGCAGTATTTT. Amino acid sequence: CASSEQGTDTQYF.

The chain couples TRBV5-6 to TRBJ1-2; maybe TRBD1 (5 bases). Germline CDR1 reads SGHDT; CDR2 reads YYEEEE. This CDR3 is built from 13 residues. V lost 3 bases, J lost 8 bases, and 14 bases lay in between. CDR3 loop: CASSSDILQGYTF. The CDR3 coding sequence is TGTGCCAGCAGCTCGGACATCCTCCAGGGCTACACCTTC.

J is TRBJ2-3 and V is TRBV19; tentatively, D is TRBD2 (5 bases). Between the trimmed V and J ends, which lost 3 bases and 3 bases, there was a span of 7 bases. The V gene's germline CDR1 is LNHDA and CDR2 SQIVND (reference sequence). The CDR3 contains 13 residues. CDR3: CASSMPGTDTQYF. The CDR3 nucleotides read TGTGCCAGTAGTATGCCGGGAACAGATACGCAGTATTTT.

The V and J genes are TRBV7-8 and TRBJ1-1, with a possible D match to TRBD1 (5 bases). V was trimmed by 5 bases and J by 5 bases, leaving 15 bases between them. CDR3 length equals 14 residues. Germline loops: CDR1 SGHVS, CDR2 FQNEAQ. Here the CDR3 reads CASSTPGRGTEAFF. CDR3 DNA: TGTGCCAGCAGCACACCGGGACGGGGGACTGAAGCTTTCTTT.

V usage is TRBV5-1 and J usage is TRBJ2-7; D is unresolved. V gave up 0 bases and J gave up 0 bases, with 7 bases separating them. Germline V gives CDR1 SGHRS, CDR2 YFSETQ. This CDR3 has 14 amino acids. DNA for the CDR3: TGCGCCAGCAGCTTGGCCGGAGACTCCTACGAGCAGTACGTC. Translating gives CASSLAGDSYEQYV.

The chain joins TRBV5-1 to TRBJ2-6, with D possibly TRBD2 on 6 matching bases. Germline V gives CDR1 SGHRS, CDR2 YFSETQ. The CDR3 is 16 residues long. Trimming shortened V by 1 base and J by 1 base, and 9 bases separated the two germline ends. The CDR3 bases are TGCGCCAGCAGCTTGTCAGCGGGTTCTGGGGCCAACGTCCTGACTTTC. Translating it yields CASSLSAGSGANVLTF. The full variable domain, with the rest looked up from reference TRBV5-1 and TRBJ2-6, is KAGVTQTPRYLIKTRGQQVTLSCSPISGHRSVSWYQQTPGQGLQFLFEYFSETQRNKGNFPGRFSGRQFSNSRSEMNVSTLELGDSALYLCASSLSAGSGANVLTFGAGSRLTVL.

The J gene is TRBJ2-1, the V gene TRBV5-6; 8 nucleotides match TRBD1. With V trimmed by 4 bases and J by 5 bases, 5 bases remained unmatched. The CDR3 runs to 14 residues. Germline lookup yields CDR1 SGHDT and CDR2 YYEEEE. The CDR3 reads CASSGADRDNEQFF. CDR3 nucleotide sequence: TGTGCCAGCAGCGGGGCGGACAGGGACAATGAGCAGTTCTTC.

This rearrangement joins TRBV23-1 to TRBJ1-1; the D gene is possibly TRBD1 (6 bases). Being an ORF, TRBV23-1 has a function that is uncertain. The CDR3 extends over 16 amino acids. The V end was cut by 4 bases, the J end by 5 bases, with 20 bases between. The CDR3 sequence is CASSRKRTVERTEAFF. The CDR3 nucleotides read TGCGCCAGCAGTCGAAAACGGACAGTCGAGCGGACTGAAGCTTTCTTT.

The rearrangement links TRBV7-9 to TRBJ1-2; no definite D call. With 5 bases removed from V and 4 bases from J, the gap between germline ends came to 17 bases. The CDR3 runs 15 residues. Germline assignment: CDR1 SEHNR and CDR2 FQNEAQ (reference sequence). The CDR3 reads CASSRPSSGTYGYTF. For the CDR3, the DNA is TGTGCCAGCAGCCGACCTTCTTCGGGAACCTATGGCTACACCTTC.

This CDR3 reads CASSIRDRGPQPQHF. In nucleotides, the CDR3 is TGTGCCAGTAGTATCCGAGACAGGGGGCCACAGCCCCAGCATTTT. V gene TRBV19 combines with J gene TRBJ1-5; 10 bases align to TRBD1. The CDR3 length is 15 residues. Trimming at V came to 3 bases and at J to 7 bases, leaving 6 bases not matched to a gene. The germline V gene encodes CDR1 LNHDA and CDR2 SQIVND (reference sequence).

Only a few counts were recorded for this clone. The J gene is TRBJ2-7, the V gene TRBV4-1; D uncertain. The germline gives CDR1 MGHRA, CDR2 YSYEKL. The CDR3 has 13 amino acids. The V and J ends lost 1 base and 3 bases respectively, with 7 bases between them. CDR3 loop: CASSQGAGYEQYF. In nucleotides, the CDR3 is TGCGCCAGCAGCCAAGGGGCCGGCTACGAGCAGTACTTC.